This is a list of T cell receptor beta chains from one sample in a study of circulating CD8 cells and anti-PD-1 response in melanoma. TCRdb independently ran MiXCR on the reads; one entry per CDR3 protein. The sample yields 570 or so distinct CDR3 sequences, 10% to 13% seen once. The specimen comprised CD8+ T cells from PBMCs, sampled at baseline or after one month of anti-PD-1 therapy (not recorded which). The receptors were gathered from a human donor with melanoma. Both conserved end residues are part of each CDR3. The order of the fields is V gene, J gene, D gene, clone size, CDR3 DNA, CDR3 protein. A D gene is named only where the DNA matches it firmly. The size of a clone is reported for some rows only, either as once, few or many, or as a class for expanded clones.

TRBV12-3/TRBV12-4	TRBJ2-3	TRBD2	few	TGTGCCAGCAGTTTAGGAGCGGGGGGGGATACGCAGAATTTT	CASSLGAGGDTQNF
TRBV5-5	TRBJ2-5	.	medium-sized	TGTGCCAGCAGCTTGGCCCAAGTCAGCCAAGAGACCCAGTACTTC	CASSLAQVSQETQYF
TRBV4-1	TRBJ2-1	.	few	TGCGCCAGCGGCGGGGGCCCTTACAATGAGCAGTTCTTC	CASGGGPYNEQFF
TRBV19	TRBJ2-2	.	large	TGTGCCAGTAGTCCGGGGGCGGGCGGGGAGCTGTTTTTT	CASSPGAGGELFF
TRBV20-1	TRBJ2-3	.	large	TGCAGTGCTAGAGATTGGCTGTTCACAGATACGCAGTATTTT	CSARDWLFTDTQYF
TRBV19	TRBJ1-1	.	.	TGTGCCAGTAGTATCGGCCAGGCGTTTATCGAAAACACTGGAGCTTTCTTT	CASSIGQAFIENTGAFF
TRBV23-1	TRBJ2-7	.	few	TGCGCCAGCAGTCTCGGTCACTCCTACGAGCAGTACTTC	CASSLGHSYEQYF
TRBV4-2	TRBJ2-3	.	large	TGTGCCAGCAGCCTCGGCCCGGATACGCAGTATTTT	CASSLGPDTQYF
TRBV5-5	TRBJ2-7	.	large	TGTGCCAGCAGCTTGGGCTTAGGGGAATACTCCTACGAGCAGTACTTC	CASSLGLGEYSYEQYF
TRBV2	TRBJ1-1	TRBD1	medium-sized	TGTGCCAGCACCGAGACAGGGATGAACACTGAAGTTTTCTTT	CASTETGMNTEVFF
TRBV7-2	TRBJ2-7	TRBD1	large	TGTGCCAGCAGCGGGACAGGCTCCTACGAGCAGTACTTC	CASSGTGSYEQYF
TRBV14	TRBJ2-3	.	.	TGTGCCAGCAGCCCAATCAGGATGGTCACAGATACGCAGGATTTT	CASSPIRMVTDTQDF
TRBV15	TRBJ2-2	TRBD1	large	TGTGCCACCAGCTCCCGGACAGGGAACACCGGGGAGCTGTTTTTT	CATSSRTGNTGELFF
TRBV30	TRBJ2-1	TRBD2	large	TGTGCCTGGACCCTAACTAGCGGGGTCTACAATGAGCAGTTCTTC	CAWTLTSGVYNEQFF
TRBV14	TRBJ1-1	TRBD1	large	TGTGCCAGCAGCCAGCTGCAGGGGGTGTTGACTGAAGCTTTCTTT	CASSQLQGVLTEAFF
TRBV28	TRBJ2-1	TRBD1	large	TGTGCCAGCAGCTTCCTCCAGGGGGCCAACAATGAGCAGTTCTTC	CASSFLQGANNEQFF
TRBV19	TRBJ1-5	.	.	TGTGCCAGTAGTCCGCCGAGGGAACTCTGGCAGCCCCAGCATTTT	CASSPPRELWQPQHF
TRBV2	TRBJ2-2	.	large	TGTGCCAGCAGTGAGAACGTGAACACCGGGGAGCTGTTTTTT	CASSENVNTGELFF
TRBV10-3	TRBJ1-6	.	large	TGTGCCATCAGTCAGGGGAATTCACCCCTCCACTTT	CAISQGNSPLHF
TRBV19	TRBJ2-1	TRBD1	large	TGTGCCAGTAGTGTAGGACAGGGTGTGGAGAATGAGCAGTTCTTC	CASSVGQGVENEQFF
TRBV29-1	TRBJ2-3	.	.	TGCAGCGTTGGGAGGGGGAGGTCAGATACGCTGTATTTT	CSVGRGRSDTLYF
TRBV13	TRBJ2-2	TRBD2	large	TGTGCCGGGGGGGTCTTGGACACCGGGGAGCTGTTTTTT	CAGGVLDTGELFF